This is a list of T cell receptor beta chains from one sample in a study of T cell responses to AZD1222 COVID-19 vaccine. TCRdb's copy holds only in-frame clones and misses some; the assay was immunoSEQ multiplex PCR. The data contain approximately 160,000 clones, around 92% of them singletons. This sample comprised peripheral blood, obtained on day 0 of AZD1222 vaccination. The receptor set was obtained from an adult in good health. Each CDR3 is given with its conserved first and last residue. The D gene is left open where the match is weak. Size tells how often a clone was seen (once, few, many) or the class of an expanded clone, and some rows leave it out.

d_gene,abundance,v_gene,len,j_gene,CDR3nt,CDR3aa
.,.,TRBV9,14,TRBJ2-7,TGTGCCAGCAGCGTCAGGGCGGAGTCCTACGAGCAGTACTTC,CASSVRAESYEQYF
.,.,TRBV28,15,TRBJ1-4,TGTGCCAGCAGTCAAACGATGGGGCACGATGAAAAACTGTTTTTT,CASSQTMGHDEKLFF
TRBD1,.,TRBV15,16,TRBJ1-4,TGTGCCACCAGCAGAGATTTCGGGACAGGGAGCGAAAAACTGTTTTTT,CATSRDFGTGSEKLFF
.,.,TRBV2,16,TRBJ1-1,TGTGCCAGCAGTGAACTTCAGGGAACCATGAACACTGAAGCTTTCTTT,CASSELQGTMNTEAFF
TRBD1,.,TRBV5-8,15,TRBJ1-2,TGTGCCAGCAGCGGGGGGGACAGGGAACCGTTTAGCTACACCTTC,CASSGGDREPFSYTF
.,few,TRBV16,15,TRBJ1-2,TGTGCCAGCAGCCAATCGGGGCAGCTCAACTATGGCTACACCTTC,CASSQSGQLNYGYTF
TRBD1,.,TRBV4-1,16,TRBJ2-1,TGCGCCAGCAGCCCCCCAGGACAGGGGAATTACAATGAGCAGTTCTTC,CASSPPGQGNYNEQFF
TRBD1,.,TRBV19,17,TRBJ2-2,TGTGCCAGTAGCATTTTGTTGGGGACAGGGTACACCGGGGAGCTGTTTTTT,CASSILLGTGYTGELFF
.,.,TRBV19,12,TRBJ2-2,TGTGCCAGTAGTATGAGGGCCGGGGAGCTGTTTTTT,CASSMRAGELFF
.,.,TRBV30,12,TRBJ1-5,TGTGCCTGGAGTTTACTGCGGGGGCCCCAGCATTTT,CAWSLLRGPQHF
.,.,TRBV21-1,12,TRBJ1-1,TGTGCCAGCAGGTACGATATGTGTTGGGCTTTCTTT,CASRYDMCWAFF
.,.,TRBV2,13,TRBJ1-6,TGTGCCAGCAGTGACAGGGCGTTGTCACCCCTCCACTTT,CASSDRALSPLHF
.,.,TRBV5-4,14,TRBJ1-1,TGTGCCAGCAGCTTGGAGTATTCGAACACTGAAGCTTTCTTT,CASSLEYSNTEAFF
TRBD1,.,TRBV7-9,13,TRBJ1-4,TGTGCCAGCAGCTTGACAGGGACCGAAAAACTGTTTTTT,CASSLTGTEKLFF
.,.,TRBV4-2,13,TRBJ1-5,TGTGCCAGCAGCCAAGTTACAGGTACTCTCCAGCATTTT,CASSQVTGTLQHF
TRBD2,.,TRBV7-2,15,TRBJ2-2,TGTGCCAGCAGCTTAGGGACTAGCGTTGCCGGGGAGCTGTTTTTT,CASSLGTSVAGELFF
.,once,TRBV4-3,14,TRBJ1-2,TGCGCCAGCAGCCAAGAACAGGGTCGGGATGGCTACACCTTC,CASSQEQGRDGYTF
TRBD1,once,TRBV5-4,14,TRBJ1-2,TGTGCCAGCAGCTCCATGACAGGGGATAGTGGCTACACCTTC,CASSSMTGDSGYTF
TRBD1,.,TRBV15,15,TRBJ1-5,TGTGCCACCAGCAGATTAGGACAGGTCCATCAGCCCCAGCATTTT,CATSRLGQVHQPQHF
.,.,TRBV27,13,TRBJ1-5,TGTGCCAGCAGTTGGGGCGGTAATCAGCCCCAGCATTTT,CASSWGGNQPQHF
TRBD2,.,TRBV7-9,17,TRBJ2-5,TGTGCCAGCAGCCCGGATGGGATAAGCGGGATCCAAGAGACCCAGTACTTC,CASSPDGISGIQETQYF
.,.,TRBV7-9,12,TRBJ1-2,TGTGCCAGCAGCCAACAGGGATATGGCTACACCTTC,CASSQQGYGYTF
.,.,TRBV12-3/TRBV12-4,12,TRBJ1-5,TGTGCCAGCAGTTATAGCAATCAGCCCCAGCATTTT,CASSYSNQPQHF